A single T cell receptor beta chain is shown here with its context. Its antigen is still unknown. This specimen includes other DNA sequences encoding the same CDR3. The sample is drawn from a study of cytomegalovirus exposure and HLA in healthy donors. Study information: Assignment to the Caucasian-associated ancestry cluster applied to around four fifths of the roughly 420 genotyped donors.

CDR1 LNHDA and CDR2 SQIVND come from the germline V gene (reference sequence). Germline trimming cut 9 bases from V and 14 bases from J; bases unmatched to any gene: 11. This CDR3 has 11 amino acids. Primers for the PCR totalled 60 Vbeta and 13 Jbeta. In the authors' methods: Unique TCR beta chains numbered approximately 80 million in a later analysis, with around 12 million shared. Some clones are missing from TCRdb's copy, which holds only in-frame ones; the method was immunoSEQ multiplex PCR. That table is the source of V, J and clone size, and D and trimming were worked out from the DNA. The sample has over 100,000 clones; about 86% are singletons. Findings and caveats of the study: The listing of roughly 160 TCR beta chains classed them as cytomegalovirus-associated.

The V call is TRBV19, the J call TRBJ1-1; 8 nucleotides agree with TRBD1. Sequenced material: PBMCs. The receptor was derived from a woman aged 30 to 39 in good health and CMV-seronegative. The CDR3 protein is CASTQGASSFF. In nucleotides, the CDR3 is TGTGCCAGCACTCAGGGGGCATCTTCCTTCTTT.